What follows are 2 T cell receptor beta chains derived from one specimen sequenced in a study of blood T cell repertoires in COVID-19 (dated by TCRdb to 2020 to 2021). The library was produced with the immunoSEQ multiplex PCR assay. TCRdb took this table from immuneACCESS and kept in-frame rearrangements with V and J called. Such tables lack part of the clones; where checked against another copy, unresolved V genes explain under half of the gap, and the rest is unexplained. The sample table records about 190,000 clones; 84% of these occur just once. The top ten hold roughly 4.6% of the sample. The specimen was peripheral blood. These receptor sequences come from a woman in her 70s with active or convalescent COVID-19.

V is TRBV5-1 and J is TRBJ2-2, with TRBD2 as a possible D gene (5 bases). V lost 3 bases and J 4 bases, leaving 16 bases between the germline ends. Germline V CDR1 and CDR2: SGHRS, YFSETQ. This CDR3 has 16 amino acids. The CDR3 DNA reads TGCGCCAGCAGCTCAGGACGGGGTTCAGGCACCGGGGAGCTGTTTTTT. Its translation is CASSSGRGSGTGELFF.

The chain recombines TRBV9 with TRBJ2-1, with 13 bases that match TRBD2. Germline assignment: CDR1 SGDLS and CDR2 YYNGEE. The J segment lost 8 bases and the V segment lost 1 base, leaving 6 bases of the junction unmatched. The CDR3 runs 16 residues. The CDR3 DNA reads as TGTGCCAGCAGCGTAACTAGCGGGAGGGCCAGGGATGAGCAGTTCTTC. It translates to CASSVTSGRARDEQFF.